This TCR beta chain was captured in a study of identical twins. Regarding the study as a whole: Zero-insertion analyses might be partly confounded by invariant T cells like MAIT and iNKT. Compared with unrelated sharing, twin-shared out-of-frame alpha sequences had more low-probability sequences. Memory repertoires showed no such pattern, whereas abundant cord blood beta clonotypes carried fewer insertions.

CDR3 length: 16 residues. The V end was cut by 6 bases, the J end by 5 bases, with 19 bases between. Germline CDR1 and CDR2: LGHDT and YNNKEL (reference sequence). Regarding this clonotype: The target antigen is unknown.

Each cDNA held unique molecular identifiers, and template switching gave it a universal primer site. MiXCR, applied by TCRdb to the 5' RACE reads, yields one record per CDR3 protein. The table lists 470,000 or so distinct CDR3 sequences, 20% to 30% of them singletons. The sample also formed part of further work on T cells expressing NK-cell markers.

The sequence came from a young woman in good health. The chain couples TRBV3-1 to TRBJ2-2; D perhaps matches TRBD2 (5 bases). The sample taken for sequencing was CD4+ T cells sorted from blood. CDR3 loop: CASSKFWVGATGELFF. In DNA, the CDR3 is TGTGCCAGCAGTAAATTTTGGGTGGGAGCGACCGGGGAGCTGTTTTTT.